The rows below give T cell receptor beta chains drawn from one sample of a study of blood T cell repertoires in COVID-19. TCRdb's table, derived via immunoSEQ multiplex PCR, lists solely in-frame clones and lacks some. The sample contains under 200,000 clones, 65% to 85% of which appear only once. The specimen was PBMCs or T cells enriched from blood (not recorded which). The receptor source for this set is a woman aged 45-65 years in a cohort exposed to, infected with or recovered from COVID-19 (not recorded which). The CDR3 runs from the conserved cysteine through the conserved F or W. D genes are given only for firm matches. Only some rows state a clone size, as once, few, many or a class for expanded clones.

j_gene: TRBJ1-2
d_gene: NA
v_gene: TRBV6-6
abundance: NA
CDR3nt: TGTGCCAGCGCCAGGGGACCGACCTATGGCTACACCTTC
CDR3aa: CASARGPTYGYTF

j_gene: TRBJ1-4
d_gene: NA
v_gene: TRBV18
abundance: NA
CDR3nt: TGTGCCAGCTCACCTCGGGAGACGGGAAATGAAAAACTGTTTTTT
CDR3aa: CASSPRETGNEKLFF

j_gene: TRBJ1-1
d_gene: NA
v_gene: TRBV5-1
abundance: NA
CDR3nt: TGCGCCAGCAGCTTGGAGATGCCAGGGAACACTGAAGCTTTCTTT
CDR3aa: CASSLEMPGNTEAFF

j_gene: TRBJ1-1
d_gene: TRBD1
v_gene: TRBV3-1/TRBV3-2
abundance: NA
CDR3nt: TGTGCCAGCAGCCAACTCCTGGGCAGGGGGACTGAAGCTTTCTTT
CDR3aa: CASSQLLGRGTEAFF

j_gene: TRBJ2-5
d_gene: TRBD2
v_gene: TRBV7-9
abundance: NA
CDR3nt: TGTGCCAGCAGCCTTATTGGGGCGGGAGGACAAGAGACCCAGTACTTC
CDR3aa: CASSLIGAGGQETQYF

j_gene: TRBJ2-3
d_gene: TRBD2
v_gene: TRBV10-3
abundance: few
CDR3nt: TGTGCCATCACCGCACGTTTGGCGGGGGGTAGCACAGATACGCAGTATTTT
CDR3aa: CAITARLAGGSTDTQYF

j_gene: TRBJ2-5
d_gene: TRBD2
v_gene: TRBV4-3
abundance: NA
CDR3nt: TGCGCCAGCAGCCAAGCGGGGGGGCCTCAAGAGACCCAGTACTTC
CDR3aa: CASSQAGGPQETQYF

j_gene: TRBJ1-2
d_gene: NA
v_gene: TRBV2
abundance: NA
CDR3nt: TGTGCCAGCAGTGATGGACAGAGCTATGGCTACACCTTC
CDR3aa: CASSDGQSYGYTF

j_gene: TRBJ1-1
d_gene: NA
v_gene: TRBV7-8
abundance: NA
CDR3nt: TGTGCCAGCAGAATAAGGGGGGGACGGAACACTGAAGCTTTCTTT
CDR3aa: CASRIRGGRNTEAFF

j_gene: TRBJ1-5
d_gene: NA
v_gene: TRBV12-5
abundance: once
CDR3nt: TGTGCTAGTGGTTTTTCAGGGGCCCGGCAGCCCCAGCATTTT
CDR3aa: CASGFSGARQPQHF

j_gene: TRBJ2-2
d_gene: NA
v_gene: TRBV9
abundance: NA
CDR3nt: TGTGCCAGCAGCCCTCTTCAGGGGACCGGGGAGCTGTTTTTT
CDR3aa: CASSPLQGTGELFF

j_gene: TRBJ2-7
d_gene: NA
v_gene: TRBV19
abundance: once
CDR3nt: TGTGCCAGTAGTACGTTCCCTTCCTACGAGCAGTACTTC
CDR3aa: CASSTFPSYEQYF

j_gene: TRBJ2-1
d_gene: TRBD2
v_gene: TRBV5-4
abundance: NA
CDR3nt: TGTGCCAGCAGCGGGGAGGGACTAGCGGGGTTAAATGAGCAGTTCTTC
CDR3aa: CASSGEGLAGLNEQFF

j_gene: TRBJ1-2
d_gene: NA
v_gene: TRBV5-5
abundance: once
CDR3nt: TGTGCCAGCAGCTTGCACCTGACACCGGTTAATGGCTACACCTTC
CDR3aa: CASSLHLTPVNGYTF

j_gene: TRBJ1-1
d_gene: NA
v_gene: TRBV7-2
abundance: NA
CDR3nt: TGTGCCAGCAGCTTAGGACATTACACTGAAGCTTTCTTT
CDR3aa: CASSLGHYTEAFF

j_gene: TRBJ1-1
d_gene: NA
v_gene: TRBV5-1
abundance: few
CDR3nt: TGCGCCAGCAGCTTGGGACTAGGGCTGAACACTGAAGCTTTCTTT
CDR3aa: CASSLGLGLNTEAFF

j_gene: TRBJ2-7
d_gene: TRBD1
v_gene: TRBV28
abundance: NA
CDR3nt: TGTGCCAGCAGATTACAGGGGCCGCAACGGATCTACGAGCAGTACTTC
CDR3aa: CASRLQGPQRIYEQYF